These T cell receptor beta chains were read from a single sample in a study of shared clonotypes between healthy human individuals. Measured with immunoSEQ multiplex PCR; TCRdb has only the in-frame clones, and not every one. The sample has some 2,000,000 clones, almost 96% seen once. The sample comprised naive CD4+ T cells sorted from blood. The receptors derive from a man younger than 35 in good health. Both conserved end residues are part of each CDR3. Each record gives: clone size, V gene, D gene, J gene, CDR3 protein, CDR3 DNA. D genes are given only for firm matches. Not all rows give a size; the values are once, few, many and, for expanded clones, a class.

.,TRBV5-4,.,TRBJ2-7,CASSSTGGGKAYEQYF,TGTGCCAGCAGCTCCACGGGGGGCGGGAAGGCGTACGAGCAGTACTTC
.,TRBV6-5,.,TRBJ1-3,CASSRDIGGNTIYF,TGTGCCAGCAGTAGGGACATTGGTGGAAACACCATATATTTT
.,TRBV6-1,.,TRBJ1-1,CASSLTVNTEAFF,TGTGCCAGCAGTTTAACAGTGAACACTGAAGCTTTCTTT
.,TRBV7-9,.,TRBJ1-2,CASSLIEDVYGYTF,TGTGCCAGCAGCCTCATTGAGGATGTCTATGGCTACACCTTC
.,TRBV5-1,TRBD1,TRBJ2-3,CASSLGSSGTGWRDTQYF,TGCGCCAGCAGCCTGGGGTCTTCCGGGACAGGGTGGCGAGATACGCAGTATTTT
.,TRBV6-4,.,TRBJ1-5,CASSPEEGQPQHF,TGTGCCAGCAGTCCCGAGGAGGGCCAGCCCCAGCATTTT
.,TRBV6-6,.,TRBJ2-7,CASSYPGTYEQYF,TGTGCCAGCAGTTACCCAGGGACCTACGAGCAGTACTTC
.,TRBV6-5,.,TRBJ1-1,CASSYSAGSEAFF,TGTGCCAGCAGTTACTCGGCAGGGTCTGAAGCTTTCTTT
.,TRBV7-2,.,TRBJ2-7,CASSLFWGAYEQYF,TGTGCCAGCAGCTTATTTTGGGGGGCCTACGAGCAGTACTTC
.,TRBV30,.,TRBJ1-3,CAWSMTGAIGNTIYF,TGTGCCTGGAGCATGACGGGGGCTATTGGAAACACCATATATTTT
.,TRBV7-9,.,TRBJ1-4,CASSLGTANEKLFF,TGTGCCAGCAGCTTAGGGACAGCTAATGAAAAACTGTTTTTT
once,TRBV6-5,TRBD1,TRBJ1-2,CASSESRGVYGYTF,TGTGCCAGCAGTGAGTCCAGGGGGGTCTATGGCTACACCTTC
.,TRBV23-1,.,TRBJ1-1,CASSPREGSPEAFF,TGCGCCAGCAGCCCGAGAGAGGGGAGCCCTGAAGCTTTCTTT
.,TRBV5-1,TRBD2,TRBJ2-7,CASSQRGGETYEQYF,TGCGCCAGCAGCCAACGCGGGGGTGAAACCTACGAGCAGTACTTC
.,TRBV4-3,.,TRBJ1-2,CASSPYRGGGYGYTF,TGCGCCAGCAGCCCATACCGGGGGGGCGGCTATGGCTACACCTTC
few,TRBV6-5,TRBD2,TRBJ2-7,CASSQNLAGVGEQYF,TGTGCCAGCAGCCAAAACCTAGCGGGAGTCGGTGAGCAGTACTTC
.,TRBV5-6,TRBD2,TRBJ2-3,CASSPLLAGEYTDTQYF,TGTGCCAGCAGCCCCCTGCTAGCGGGAGAATACACAGATACGCAGTATTTT
.,TRBV18,.,TRBJ1-5,CASSPAGNQPQHF,TGTGCCAGCTCACCAGCCGGCAATCAGCCCCAGCATTTT
.,TRBV7-2,.,TRBJ2-7,CASSLGLGRTEQYF,TGTGCCAGCAGCTTAGGTTTGGGGAGAACCGAGCAGTACTTC
.,TRBV5-1,TRBD1,TRBJ1-4,CASSFGQGATNEKLFF,TGCGCCAGCAGCTTTGGACAGGGCGCAACTAATGAAAAACTGTTTTTT
.,TRBV27,TRBD1,TRBJ1-5,CASSTDRASQPQHF,TGTGCCAGCAGTACGGACAGGGCGTCTCAGCCCCAGCATTTT
.,TRBV7-2,.,TRBJ2-7,CASSLGALRGQYF,TGTGCCAGCAGCTTAGGGGCCCTCCGCGGGCAGTACTTC
.,TRBV2,.,TRBJ1-4,CASSWNRPTNEKLFF,TGTGCCAGCAGCTGGAACAGGCCCACTAATGAAAAACTGTTTTTT
.,TRBV7-9,.,TRBJ1-5,CASSFGGGSNQPQHF,TGTGCCAGCAGCTTTGGCGGGGGGAGCAATCAGCCCCAGCATTTT
.,TRBV4-3,.,TRBJ2-1,CASSQVGASGSYNEQFF,TGCGCCAGCAGCCAAGTGGGGGCTAGCGGATCCTACAATGAGCAGTTCTTC
once,TRBV5-4,TRBD2,TRBJ2-3,CASSRGGVGTDTQYF,TGTGCCAGCAGCCGCGGGGGAGTGGGCACAGATACGCAGTATTTT
.,TRBV6-5,.,TRBJ2-3,CASSRGVGAADTQYF,TGTGCCAGCAGCCGCGGTGTTGGGGCGGCAGATACGCAGTATTTT
.,TRBV6-1,.,TRBJ1-5,CASSEAAGIQPQHF,TGTGCCAGCAGTGAAGCTGCAGGGATTCAGCCCCAGCATTTT